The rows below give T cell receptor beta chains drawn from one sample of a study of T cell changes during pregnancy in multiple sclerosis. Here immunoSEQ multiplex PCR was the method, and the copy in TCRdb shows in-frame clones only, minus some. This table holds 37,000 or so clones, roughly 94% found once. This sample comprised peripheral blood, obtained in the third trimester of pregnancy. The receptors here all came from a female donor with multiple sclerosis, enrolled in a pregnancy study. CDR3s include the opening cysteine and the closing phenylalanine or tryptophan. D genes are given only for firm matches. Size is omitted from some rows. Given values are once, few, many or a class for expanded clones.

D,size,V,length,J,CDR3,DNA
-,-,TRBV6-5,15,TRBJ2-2,CASSYDREEAGELFF,TGTGCCAGCAGTTACGACAGGGAGGAGGCCGGGGAGCTGTTTTTT
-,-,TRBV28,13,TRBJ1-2,CASQRGYGYGYTF,TGTGCCAGCCAAAGGGGTTACGGCTATGGCTACACCTTC
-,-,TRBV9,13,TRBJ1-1,CASSLDRNTEAFF,TGTGCCAGCAGCCTGGACAGAAACACTGAAGCTTTCTTT
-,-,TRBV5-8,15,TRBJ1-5,CASSTGTYSNQPQHF,TGTGCCAGCAGCACCGGGACATATAGCAATCAGCCCCAGCATTTT
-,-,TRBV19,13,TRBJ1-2,CASSNGGNYGYTF,TGTGCCAGTAGTAACGGGGGAAACTATGGCTACACCTTC
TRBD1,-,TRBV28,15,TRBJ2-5,CASSSPGTGASPQYF,TGTGCCAGCAGTTCCCCCGGGACAGGGGCTTCCCCCCAGTACTTC
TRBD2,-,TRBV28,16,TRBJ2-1,CASSPPGLADPNEQFF,TGTGCCAGCAGTCCTCCGGGACTAGCGGACCCGAATGAGCAGTTCTTC
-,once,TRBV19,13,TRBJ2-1,CASSIGLSDEQFF,TGTGCCAGTAGTATAGGTTTAAGCGATGAGCAGTTCTTC
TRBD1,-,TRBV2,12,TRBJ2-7,CASSGDSPEQYF,TGTGCCAGCAGTGGGGACAGTCCCGAGCAGTACTTC
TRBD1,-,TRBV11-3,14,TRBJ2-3,CASRLGQGADTQYF,TGTGCCAGCAGACTCGGACAGGGGGCAGATACGCAGTATTTT
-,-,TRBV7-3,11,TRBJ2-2,CASSLIRELFF,TGTGCCAGCAGCTTAATTAGGGAGCTGTTTTTT
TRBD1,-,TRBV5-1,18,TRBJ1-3,CASRAYISGTGTGNTIYF,TGCGCCAGCAGGGCATACATAAGCGGGACAGGGACTGGAAACACCATATATTTT
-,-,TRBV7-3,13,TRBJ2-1,CASSSILVSEQFF,TGTGCCAGCAGCTCCATACTAGTCAGTGAGCAGTTCTTC
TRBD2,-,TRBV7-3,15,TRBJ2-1,CASRATSGAYNEQFF,TGTGCCAGCAGGGCGACTAGCGGGGCCTACAATGAGCAGTTCTTC
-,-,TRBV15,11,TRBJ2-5,CATSSRETQYF,TGTGCCACCAGCAGTCGAGAGACCCAGTACTTC
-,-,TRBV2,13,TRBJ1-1,CASTERAGFEAFF,TGTGCCAGCACCGAGAGGGCCGGGTTTGAAGCTTTCTTT
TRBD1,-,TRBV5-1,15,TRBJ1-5,CASSRGTVPNQPQHF,TGCGCCAGCAGCCGCGGGACAGTTCCCAATCAGCCCCAGCATTTT
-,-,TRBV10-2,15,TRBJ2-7,CASSAGRGFSDEQYF,TGCGCCAGCAGTGCAGGCAGGGGTTTCTCCGACGAGCAGTACTTC
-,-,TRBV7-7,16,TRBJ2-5,CASSLEPLATQETQYF,TGTGCCAGCAGCTTAGAGCCGCTAGCAACCCAAGAGACCCAGTACTTC
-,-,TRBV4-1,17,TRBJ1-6,CASSQRLPQGNNSPLHF,TGCGCCAGCAGCCAAAGGCTACCACAGGGCAATAATTCACCCCTCCACTTT
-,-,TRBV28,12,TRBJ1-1,CASSSTGPEAFF,TGTGCCAGCAGCTCAACCGGTCCTGAAGCTTTCTTT
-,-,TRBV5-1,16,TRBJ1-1,CASSLAGGMMNTEAFF,TGCGCCAGCAGCTTGGCCGGGGGTATGATGAACACTGAAGCTTTCTTT
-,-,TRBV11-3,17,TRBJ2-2,CASSSPTRDRHTGELFF,TGTGCCAGCAGCTCCCCGACCAGAGACAGACACACCGGGGAGCTGTTTTTT
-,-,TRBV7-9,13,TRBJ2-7,CASRRDTTYEQYF,TGTGCCAGCAGAAGGGACACAACCTACGAGCAGTACTTC
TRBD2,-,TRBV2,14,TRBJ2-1,CASLENGRYNEQFF,TGTGCCAGCTTAGAGAACGGGAGGTACAATGAGCAGTTCTTC
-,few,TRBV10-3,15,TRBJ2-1,CAISDSGNSYNEQFF,TGTGCCATCAGTGATTCGGGGAACTCCTACAATGAGCAGTTCTTC
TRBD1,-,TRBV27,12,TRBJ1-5,CASRDRGQPQHF,TGTGCCAGCAGAGACAGGGGGCAGCCCCAGCATTTT
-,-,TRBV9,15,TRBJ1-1,CASSVGREPGTEAFF,TGTGCCAGCAGCGTTGGGCGGGAGCCTGGCACTGAAGCTTTCTTT
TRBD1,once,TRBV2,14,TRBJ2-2,CASSWDRNTGELFF,TGTGCCAGCAGTTGGGACAGGAACACCGGGGAGCTGTTTTTT
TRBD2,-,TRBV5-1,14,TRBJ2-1,CASTGGGSYNEQFF,TGCGCCAGCACCGGGGGGGGGTCCTACAATGAGCAGTTCTTC
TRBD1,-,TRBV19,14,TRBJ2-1,CASSLDRVGNEQFF,TGTGCCAGTAGTCTGGACAGGGTTGGGAATGAGCAGTTCTTC
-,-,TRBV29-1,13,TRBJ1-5,CSVVGGDNQPQHF,TGCAGCGTTGTGGGGGGTGACAATCAGCCCCAGCATTTT
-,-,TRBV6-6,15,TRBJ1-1,CASSYGGQGNTEAFF,TGTGCCAGCAGTTACGGGGGCCAGGGGAACACTGAAGCTTTCTTT
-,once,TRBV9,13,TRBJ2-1,CASSGLLYNEQFF,TGTGCCAGCAGCGGACTCCTCTACAATGAGCAGTTCTTC
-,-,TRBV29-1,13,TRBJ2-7,CSVQGGQTYEQYF,TGCAGCGTCCAGGGGGGACAGACCTACGAGCAGTACTTC
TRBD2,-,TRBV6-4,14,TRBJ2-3,CASSEAGGTDTQYF,TGTGCCAGCAGTGAAGCGGGGGGCACAGATACGCAGTATTTT
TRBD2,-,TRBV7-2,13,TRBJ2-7,CASSPGRVREQYF,TGTGCCAGCAGCCCAGGGAGGGTCAGAGAGCAGTACTTC
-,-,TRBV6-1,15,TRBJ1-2,CASSEGGGLGYGYTF,TGTGCCAGCAGTGAAGGGGGAGGCCTGGGCTATGGCTACACCTTC
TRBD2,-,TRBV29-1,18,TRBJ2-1,CSVEALTSGSLPYNEQFF,TGCAGCGTTGAAGCCCTGACTAGCGGGAGTCTACCCTACAATGAGCAGTTCTTC
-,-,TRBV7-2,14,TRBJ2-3,CASSPWPGASSQYF,TGTGCCAGCAGCCCCTGGCCAGGGGCTAGTTCCCAGTATTTT
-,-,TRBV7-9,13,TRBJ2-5,CASSLAGGETQYF,TGTGCCAGCAGCTTAGCCGGCGGGGAGACCCAGTACTTC
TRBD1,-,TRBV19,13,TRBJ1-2,CASRDRGQDGYTF,TGTGCCAGTAGGGACAGGGGTCAGGATGGCTACACCTTC
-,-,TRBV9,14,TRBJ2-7,CASSETHSTYEQYF,TGTGCCAGCAGCGAGACTCATTCAACCTACGAGCAGTACTTC
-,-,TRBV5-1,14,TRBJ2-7,CASSFSGGDYEQYF,TGCGCCAGCAGCTTTAGCGGAGGAGACTACGAGCAGTACTTC
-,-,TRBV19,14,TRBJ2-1,CASSPGGAYNEQFF,TGTGCCAGTAGCCCCGGAGGGGCGTACAATGAGCAGTTCTTC
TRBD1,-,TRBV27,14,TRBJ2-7,CASSVTGYDYEQYF,TGTGCCAGCAGTGTGACAGGGTATGACTACGAGCAGTACTTC
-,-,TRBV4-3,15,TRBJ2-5,CASSQSVSPQETQYF,TGCGCCAGCAGCCAATCAGTCTCACCCCAAGAGACCCAGTACTTC
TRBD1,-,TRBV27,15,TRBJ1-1,CASSSRTGVPSEAFF,TGTGCCAGCAGTTCAAGGACAGGTGTGCCCTCTGAAGCTTTCTTT
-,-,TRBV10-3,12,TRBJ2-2,CAISLAPGELFF,TGTGCCATCAGCCTAGCTCCCGGGGAGCTGTTTTTT
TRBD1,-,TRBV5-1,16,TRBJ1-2,CASSLYTGTGINGYTF,TGCGCCAGCAGCTTATACACCGGGACAGGGATCAATGGCTACACCTTC
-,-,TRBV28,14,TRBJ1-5,CASSKTGTNQPQHF,TGTGCCAGCAGTAAAACAGGTACGAATCAGCCCCAGCATTTT
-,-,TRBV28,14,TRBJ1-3,CASSSRELGNTIYF,TGTGCCAGCAGTTCTAGGGAGCTTGGAAACACCATATATTTT
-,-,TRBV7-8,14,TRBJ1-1,CASSSRGFDTEAFF,TGTGCCAGCAGCTCTCGGGGGTTCGACACTGAAGCTTTCTTT
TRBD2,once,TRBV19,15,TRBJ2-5,CASSRGAGGRETQYF,TGTGCCAGTAGCAGGGGAGCGGGAGGGCGGGAGACCCAGTACTTC
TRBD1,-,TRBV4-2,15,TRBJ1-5,CASSGGQGAGQPQHF,TGTGCCAGCAGCGGGGGACAGGGGGCAGGTCAGCCCCAGCATTTT